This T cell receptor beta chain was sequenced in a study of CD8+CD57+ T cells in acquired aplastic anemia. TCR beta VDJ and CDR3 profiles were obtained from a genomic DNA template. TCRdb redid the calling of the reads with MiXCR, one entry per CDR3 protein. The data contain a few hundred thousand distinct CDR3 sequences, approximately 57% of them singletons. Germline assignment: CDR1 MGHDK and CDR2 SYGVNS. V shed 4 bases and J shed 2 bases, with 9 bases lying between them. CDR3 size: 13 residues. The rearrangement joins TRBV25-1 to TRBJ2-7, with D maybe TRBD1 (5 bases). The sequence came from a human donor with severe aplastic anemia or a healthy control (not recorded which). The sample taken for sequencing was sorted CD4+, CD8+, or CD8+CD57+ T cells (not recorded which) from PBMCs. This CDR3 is CASSASGTYEQYF. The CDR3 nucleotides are TGTGCCAGCAGTGCCTCAGGGACCTACGAGCAGTACTTC.